Given below is one T cell receptor (beta chain) in context. These data come from a study of shared clonotypes between healthy human individuals. Study overall: CD4 naive and memory got three plates each, CD8 naive two, CD8 memory one.

In the naive CD8 group, cells lacked CD45RO and were positively selected for CCR7, so terminally differentiated effector memory CD45RA+ cells were left out. Every one of the donors was a Caucasian adult that lived in Nashville, Tennessee. This CDR3 has 12 residues. Germline values: CDR1 SEHNR, CDR2 FQNEAQ (reference sequence). V lost 7 bases, J lost 6 bases, and 10 bases lay in between. The assay was immunoSEQ multiplex PCR, and TCRdb's table has in-frame clones only and misses some. The table has some 2,100,000 clones, 93% seen once. The sequenced material came from naive CD8+ T cells from PBMCs. This sequence was found in a man aged 18 to 30 in good health. Some clones in this sample may be carry-over from other donors' samples. V gene TRBV7-9 combines with J gene TRBJ2-1, with D hard to call. CDR3 sequence: CASKGYSNEQFF. DNA of the CDR3: TGTGCCAGCAAGGGCTACAGCAATGAGCAGTTCTTC.